Listed here are 26 T cell receptor beta chains from one sample, sequenced in a study of radiotherapy plus CTLA-4 blockade in lung cancer. Assay used: immunoSEQ multiplex PCR; TCRdb lists only in-frame clones, some missing. The table has about 90,000 clones, roughly four fifths seen once. Material: peripheral blood, obtained from a patient treated with radiotherapy plus ipilimumab. The receptors come from a human donor with non-small cell lung cancer that progressed on radiotherapy plus ipilimumab.

The chain uses TRBV6-5 and TRBJ1-2; the D gene is possibly TRBD1 (6 bases). The germline V gene encodes CDR1 MNHEY and CDR2 SVGAGI. The ends were cut back, 5 bases at V and 6 bases at J, with 16 bases in the middle. The CDR3 runs 14 residues. This CDR3 is CASSNQQGGDGYTF. The CDR3 DNA reads TGTGCCAGCAGTAACCAACAGGGAGGCGATGGCTACACCTTC.

This clone was recorded once. This chain joins TRBV27 and TRBJ2-7; perhaps TRBD1 as D (6 bases). The germline V gene has CDR1 MNHEY and CDR2 SMNVEV (reference sequence). The germline V and J ends were trimmed by 4 bases and 2 bases, with 9 bases remaining between them. This CDR3 has 13 residues. The CDR3 DNA is TGTGCCAGCAGTTCCAGGGGTCCCTACGAGCAGTACTTC. This codes for CASSSRGPYEQYF.

This sequence joins TRBV6-5 and TRBJ1-1, with D tentatively TRBD1 (5 bases). Germline V gene sequence: CDR1 MNHEY, CDR2 SVGAGI. This CDR3 is built from 14 residues. Trimming took off 0 bases at V and 5 bases at J, with 10 bases between the two ends. The CDR3 is CASSYSSGSTEAFF. In DNA, the CDR3 is TGTGCCAGCAGTTACTCTTCAGGGAGTACTGAAGCTTTCTTT.

Here the CDR3 reads CASSFLAGANTGELFF. For the CDR3, the DNA is TGTGCCAGCAGTTTTCTAGCGGGCGCGAACACCGGGGAGCTGTTTTTT. The chain combines TRBV27 with TRBJ2-2, with 8 bases identical to TRBD2. This CDR3 contains 16 residues. Trimming removed 3 bases from V and 0 bases from J; junction bases left unmatched: 3. Germline assignment: CDR1 MNHEY and CDR2 SMNVEV (reference sequence).

The chain links TRBV9 to TRBJ2-1; tentatively, D is TRBD1 (5 bases). The CDR3 has 15 residues. CDR1 is SGDLS and CDR2 is YYNGEE in the germline V gene. V gave up 0 bases and J gave up 2 bases, with 9 bases separating them. CDR3 coding DNA: TGTGCCAGCAGCGTAGGGGGCGGAGCCTACAATGAGCAGTTCTTC. This codes for CASSVGGGAYNEQFF.

This sequence joins TRBV10-2 and TRBJ2-1; D not resolved. The ends were cut back, 8 bases at V and 1 base at J, with 12 bases in the middle. CDR1 is WSHSY, CDR2 SAAADI, per germline. This CDR3 contains 14 residues. The CDR3 coding sequence is TGCGCCAGCCGACTTGGTGGTTCCTACAATGAGCAGTTCTTC. Protein sequence: CASRLGGSYNEQFF.

The chain carries TRBV15 and TRBJ2-1, with TRBD2 matching over 14 bases. With 0 bases clipped from V and 6 bases from J, the junction kept 10 bases outside the gene matches. Per the germline V gene, CDR1 is LNHNV and CDR2 is YYDKDF (reference sequence). The CDR3 runs to 19 residues. CDR3 sequence: CATSRDRPLTSGRGNEQFF. CDR3 DNA sequence: TGTGCCACCAGCAGAGATCGCCCTCTGACTAGCGGGAGGGGCAATGAGCAGTTCTTC. Looking up the rest from reference TRBV15 and TRBJ2-1 gives the full variable domain: DAMVIQNPRYQVTQFGKPVTLSCSQTLNHNVMYWYQQKSSQAPKLLFHYYDKDFNNEADTPDNFQSRRPNTSFCFLDIRSPGLGDTAMYLCATSRDRPLTSGRGNEQFFGPGTRLTVL.

Regarding this clone: The sample contains more than one DNA sequence encoding this CDR3. V gene TRBV30 combines with J gene TRBJ2-1, with TRBD2 matching over 7 bases. With V trimmed by 0 bases and J by 0 bases, 2 bases remained unmatched. Germline values: CDR1 GTSNPN, CDR2 SVGIG (reference sequence). There are 15 residues in the CDR3. DNA of the CDR3: TGTGCCTGGAGTGTACGGACTAGCTCCTACAATGAGCAGTTCTTC. This sequence encodes CAWSVRTSSYNEQFF.

This clone was observed once. The chain uses TRBV4-2 and TRBJ2-6; possibly TRBD1 for D (5 bases). This CDR3 has 18 amino acids. Trimming stripped 0 bases from V and 0 bases from J, with 12 bases between. The germline CDR1 and CDR2 sequences are LGHNA and YNFKEQ. CDR3 nucleotide sequence: TGTGCCAGCAGCCAAGAAGGAACAGGTCTCTCTGGGGCCAACGTCCTGACTTTC. This translates into CASSQEGTGLSGANVLTF.

V and J are TRBV14 and TRBJ2-1; D is ambiguous. This CDR3 has 13 residues. CDR1 is SGHDN, CDR2 FVKESK, per germline. Trimming took off 5 bases at V and 4 bases at J, with 9 bases between the two ends. The CDR3 DNA is TGTGCCAGCAGCGCCCACGGGTACAATGAGCAGTTCTTC. Residues: CASSAHGYNEQFF. Combining the CDR3 with reference TRBV14 and TRBJ2-1 gives the whole variable domain EAGVTQFPSHSVIEKGQTVTLRCDPISGHDNLYWYRRVMGKEIKFLLHFVKESKQDESGMPNNRFLAERTGGTYSTLKVQPAELEDSGVYFCASSAHGYNEQFFGPGTRLTVL.

The chain joins TRBV4-3 to TRBJ2-1; 8 positions agree with TRBD2. The junction had 8 bases not matched to a gene; V was cut back by 1 base and J by 0 bases. The germline gives CDR1 LGHNA, CDR2 YSLEER. The CDR3 extends over 18 amino acids. DNA of the CDR3: TGCGCCAGCAGCCAAGGTTTACAGCGGGGGAGCTCCTACAATGAGCAGTTCTTC. Amino acid sequence: CASSQGLQRGSSYNEQFF.

J is TRBJ1-5 and V is TRBV6-1, with a possible D match to TRBD1 (6 bases). The CDR3 is 15 amino acids. Trimming removed 2 bases at V and 4 bases at J, with 12 bases between. Germline V CDR1 and CDR2: MNHNS, SASEGT. CDR3 bases: TGTGCCAGCAGTGAAATGGGGCAGGGGAATCAGCCCCAGCATTTT. Residues: CASSEMGQGNQPQHF.

V is TRBV2 and J is TRBJ2-1; 10 positions agree with TRBD2. Germline lookup yields CDR1 SNHLY and CDR2 FYNNEI. The CDR3 contains 17 residues. V dropped 4 bases and J dropped 0; count of bases not matched to a gene: 6. The DNA for the CDR3 is TGTGCCAGCAGTGCTTCCGGGACTAGCGCCTCCTACAATGAGCAGTTCTTC. It specifies CASSASGTSASYNEQFF. The entire variable domain, with the rest obtained from reference TRBV2 and TRBJ2-1, is as follows: EPEVTQTPSHQVTQMGQEVILRCVPISNHLYFYWYRQILGQKVEFLVSFYNNEISEKSEIFDDQFSVERPDGSNFTLKIRSTKLEDSAMYFCASSASGTSASYNEQFFGPGTRLTVL.

The rearrangement uses TRBV18 and TRBJ2-6; maybe TRBD1 (5 bases). The CDR3 is 16 residues long. Germline values: CDR1 KGHSH, CDR2 LQKENI. The V end lost 10 bases, the J end lost 0 bases, and 16 bases lay between the germline ends. CDR3 sequence: CATNRQGLSGANVLTF. CDR3 nucleotides: TGTGCCACCAACCGCCAGGGTCTCTCTGGGGCCAACGTCCTGACTTTC.

The CDR3, as DNA: TGTGCCAGCAGCCAAGGGGACAGGCAGAACACTGAAGCTTTCTTT. This codes for CASSQGDRQNTEAFF. This rearrangement joins TRBV4-2 to TRBJ1-1; 8 positions agree with TRBD1. CDR1 LGHNA and CDR2 YNFKEQ come from the germline V gene. With 1 base clipped from V and 1 base from J, the junction kept 2 bases outside the gene matches. The CDR3 extends over 15 amino acids.

In this sample, this clone turned up once. The rearrangement joins TRBV2 to TRBJ2-5; TRBD1 agrees at 10 bases. The CDR3 loop spans 15 amino acids. Germline CDR1 reads SNHLY; CDR2 reads FYNNEI. V trimming: 4 bases; J trimming: 4 bases; junction bases outside the gene matches: 6. CDR3 bases: TGTGCCAGCAGTGGATGGACAGGGGGAAGAGAGACCCAGTACTTC. It is translated as CASSGWTGGRETQYF. Using reference TRBV2 and TRBJ2-5 for the parts outside the CDR3, the full variable domain is EPEVTQTPSHQVTQMGQEVILRCVPISNHLYFYWYRQILGQKVEFLVSFYNNEISEKSEIFDDQFSVERPDGSNFTLKIRSTKLEDSAMYFCASSGWTGGRETQYFGPGTRLLVL.

The J gene is TRBJ1-2, the V gene TRBV5-6; the D gene is possibly TRBD1 (5 bases). The ends were cut back, 2 bases at V and 0 bases at J, with 11 bases in the middle. The CDR3 covers 15 residues. The germline V gene has CDR1 SGHDT and CDR2 YYEEEE. The CDR3 nucleotides are TGTGCCAGCAGCTTATCAGGGACCTCTAACTATGGCTACACCTTC. Translation: CASSLSGTSNYGYTF. Using reference TRBV5-6 and TRBJ1-2 for the parts outside the CDR3, the full variable domain is DAGVTQSPTHLIKTRGQQVTLRCSPKSGHDTVSWYQQALGQGPQFIFQYYEEEERQRGNFPDRFSGHQFPNYSSELNVNALLLGDSALYLCASSLSGTSNYGYTFGSGTRLTVV.

This clone was recorded only once. The rearrangement joins TRBV4-3 to TRBJ2-4; D is undetermined. This CDR3 comprises 15 residues. Trimming left V 4 bases short and J 0 bases short, with 10 bases between. CDR1 and CDR2 (germline): LGHNA, YSLEER. The CDR3 DNA reads TGCGCCAGCAGCCCGGACCCTGCAGCCAAAAACATTCAGTACTTC. Encoded protein: CASSPDPAAKNIQYF.

This rearrangement joins TRBV28 to TRBJ2-5; 9 nucleotides match TRBD2. This CDR3 has 16 residues. The V segment lost 7 bases and the J segment 4 bases; nucleotides outside the gene matches: 13. CDR1 and CDR2 (germline): MDHEN, SYDVKM. As DNA, the CDR3 is TGTGCCAGCACCACTTCCGGCGGGGGGGGCGGAGAGACCCAGTACTTC. It translates to CASTTSGGGGGETQYF.

The chain recombines TRBV7-9 with TRBJ2-3; 10 bases agree with TRBD1. Germline-derived CDR1 and CDR2 are SEHNR and FQNEAQ (reference sequence). The CDR3 runs to 15 residues. J was trimmed by 1 base and V by 4 bases; bases with no gene match: 2. The CDR3 reads CASSSGTGGTDTQYF. The DNA for the CDR3 is TGTGCCAGCAGCTCCGGGACAGGGGGCACAGATACGCAGTATTTT. The full variable domain, in which reference TRBV7-9 and TRBJ2-3 provide the parts outside the CDR3, is DTGVSQNPRHKITKRGQNVTFRCDPISEHNRLYWYRQTLGQGPEFLTYFQNEAQLEKSRLLSDRFSAERPKGSFSTLEIQRTEQGDSAMYLCASSSGTGGTDTQYFGPGTRLTVL.

The genes are TRBV4-1 and TRBJ2-2, with D perhaps TRBD1 (5 bases). Germline CDR1 and CDR2: MGHRA and YSYEKL. Trimming cost V 0 bases and J 8 bases, with 13 bases left between them. The CDR3 totals 15 residues. The CDR3 here is CASSQEGRVEGELFF. CDR3 DNA: TGCGCCAGCAGCCAAGAAGGCAGGGTGGAAGGGGAGCTGTTTTTT.

This chain joins TRBV29-1 and TRBJ2-7; D unresolved. CDR1 and CDR2 from the germline V gene are SQVTM and ANQGSEA. There are 16 residues in the CDR3. V lost 1 base to trimming and J lost 3 bases, with 19 bases between them. The CDR3 sequence: CSVEALDKNEVYEQYF. Written as DNA, the CDR3 is TGCAGCGTTGAAGCCCTTGACAAAAACGAGGTCTACGAGCAGTACTTC.

The rearrangement uses TRBV4-1 and TRBJ2-7; TRBD1 agrees at 9 bases. V was clipped by 1 base and J by 4 bases; unmatched bases: 11. Germline loops: CDR1 MGHRA, CDR2 YSYEKL. CDR3 size: 17 residues. The CDR3 DNA sequence: TGCGCCAGCAGCCAAGGGGCACAGGGGGCGTTCGGTTACGAGCAGTACTTC. Protein: CASSQGAQGAFGYEQYF.

The chain couples TRBV4-2 to TRBJ1-3; D call uncertain. Trimming removed 4 bases at V and 0 bases at J, with 10 bases between. The CDR3 has 15 amino acids. Per germline, CDR1 LGHNA and CDR2 YNFKEQ. CDR3 sequence (DNA): TGTGCCAGCAGCCTCCAAGGATCCTCTGGAAACACCATATATTTT. Translating gives CASSLQGSSGNTIYF.

This chain connects TRBV28 to TRBJ1-4; D gene unclear. Trimming took 3 bases from V and 7 from J, leaving 3 bases between them. There are 11 residues in the CDR3. Germline CDR1 and CDR2: MDHEN and SYDVKM. The CDR3 loop is CASSFLEKLFF. The CDR3 coding sequence is TGTGCCAGCAGTTTCCTTGAAAAACTGTTTTTT.

This chain links TRBV6-5 with TRBJ1-5; D gene uncertain. The germline V gene has CDR1 MNHEY and CDR2 SVGAGI. The V end lost 8 bases, the J end lost 4 bases, and 9 bases lay between the germline ends. This CDR3 is 12 amino acids long. CDR3 coding DNA: TGTGCCAGCCCCCGGGAGAATCAGCCCCAGCATTTT. Translating it yields CASPRENQPQHF.